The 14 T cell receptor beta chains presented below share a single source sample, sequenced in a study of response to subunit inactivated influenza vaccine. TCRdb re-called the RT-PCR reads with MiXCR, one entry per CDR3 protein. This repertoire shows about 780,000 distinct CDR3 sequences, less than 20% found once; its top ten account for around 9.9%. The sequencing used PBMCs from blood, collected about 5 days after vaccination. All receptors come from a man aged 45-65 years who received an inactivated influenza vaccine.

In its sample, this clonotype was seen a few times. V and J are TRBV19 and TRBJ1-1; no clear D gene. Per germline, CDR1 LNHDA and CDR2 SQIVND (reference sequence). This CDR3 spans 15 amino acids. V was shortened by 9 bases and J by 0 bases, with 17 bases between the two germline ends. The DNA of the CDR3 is TGTGCCAGCAACTATCGCCCAGGCCTGAACACTGAAGCTTTCTTT. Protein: CASNYRPGLNTEAFF.

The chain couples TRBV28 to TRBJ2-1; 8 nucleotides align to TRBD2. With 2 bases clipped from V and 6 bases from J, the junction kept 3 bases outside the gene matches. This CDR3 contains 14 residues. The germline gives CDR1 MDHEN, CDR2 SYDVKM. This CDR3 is CASSLTGRGNEQFF. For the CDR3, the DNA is TGTGCCAGCAGTTTAACCGGGAGGGGCAATGAGCAGTTCTTC.

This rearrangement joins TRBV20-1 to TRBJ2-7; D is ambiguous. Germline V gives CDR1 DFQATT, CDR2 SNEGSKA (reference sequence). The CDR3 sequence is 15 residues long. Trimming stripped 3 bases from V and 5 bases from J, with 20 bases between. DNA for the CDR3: TGCAGTGCTAGCCCGAGGTCCGTACGGGCGGACGAGCAGTACTTC. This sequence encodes CSASPRSVRADEQYF.

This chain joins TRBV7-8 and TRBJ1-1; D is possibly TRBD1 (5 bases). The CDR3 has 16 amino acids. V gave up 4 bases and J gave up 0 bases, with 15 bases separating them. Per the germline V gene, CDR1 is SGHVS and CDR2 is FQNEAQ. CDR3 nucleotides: TGTGCCAGCAGCTCTGACAGACACTTTATGAACACTGAAGCTTTCTTT. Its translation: CASSSDRHFMNTEAFF.

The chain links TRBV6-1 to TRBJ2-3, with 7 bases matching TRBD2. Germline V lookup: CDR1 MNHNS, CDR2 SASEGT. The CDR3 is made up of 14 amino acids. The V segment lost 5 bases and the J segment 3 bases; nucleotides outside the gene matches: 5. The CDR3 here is CASSPGGETDTQYF. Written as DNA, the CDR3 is TGTGCCAGCAGTCCTGGGGGGGAAACAGATACGCAGTATTTT.

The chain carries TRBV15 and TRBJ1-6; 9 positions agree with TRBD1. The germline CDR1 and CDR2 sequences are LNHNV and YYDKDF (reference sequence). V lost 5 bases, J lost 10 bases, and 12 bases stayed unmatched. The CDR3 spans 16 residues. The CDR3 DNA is TGTGCCACCAGCTGGACAGGGGATCTTTTTCAGTCACCCCTCCACTTT. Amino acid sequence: CATSWTGDLFQSPLHF.

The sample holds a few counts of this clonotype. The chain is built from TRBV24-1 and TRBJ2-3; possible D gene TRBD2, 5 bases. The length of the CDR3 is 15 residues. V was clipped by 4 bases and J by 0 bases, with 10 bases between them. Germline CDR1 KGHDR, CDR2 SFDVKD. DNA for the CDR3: TGTGCCACCAGTGACAGGAGGTATAGCACAGATACGCAGTATTTT. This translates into CATSDRRYSTDTQYF.

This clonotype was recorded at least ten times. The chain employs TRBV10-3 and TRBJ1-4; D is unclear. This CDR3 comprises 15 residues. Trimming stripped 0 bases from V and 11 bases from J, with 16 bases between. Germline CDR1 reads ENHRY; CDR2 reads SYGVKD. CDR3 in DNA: TGTGCCATCAGTGAGTCGAGGCAGCCACCGGGGAAACTGTTTTTT. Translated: CAISESRQPPGKLFF.

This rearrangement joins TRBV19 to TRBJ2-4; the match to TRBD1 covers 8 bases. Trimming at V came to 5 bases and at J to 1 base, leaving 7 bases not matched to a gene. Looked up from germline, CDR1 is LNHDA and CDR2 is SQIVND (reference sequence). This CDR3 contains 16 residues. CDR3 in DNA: TGTGCCAGTAGTTCGTGGACAGGGTTGGCCAAAAACATTCAGTACTTC. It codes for CASSSWTGLAKNIQYF.

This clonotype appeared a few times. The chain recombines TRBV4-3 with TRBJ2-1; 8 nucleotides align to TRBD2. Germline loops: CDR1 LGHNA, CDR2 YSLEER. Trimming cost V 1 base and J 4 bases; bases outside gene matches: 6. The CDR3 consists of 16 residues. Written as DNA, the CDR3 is TGCGCCAGCAGCCAAGGCCCAGCGGGAGCTTACAATGAGCAGTTCTTC. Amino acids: CASSQGPAGAYNEQFF.

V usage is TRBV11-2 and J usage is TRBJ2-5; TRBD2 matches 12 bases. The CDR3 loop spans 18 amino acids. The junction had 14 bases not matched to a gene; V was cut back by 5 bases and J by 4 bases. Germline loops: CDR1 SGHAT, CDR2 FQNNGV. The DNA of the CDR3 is TGTGCCAGCAGCGGGAGTGGTCCTAGCGGGAGGGCCCCAGAGACCCAGTACTTC. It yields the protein CASSGSGPSGRAPETQYF.

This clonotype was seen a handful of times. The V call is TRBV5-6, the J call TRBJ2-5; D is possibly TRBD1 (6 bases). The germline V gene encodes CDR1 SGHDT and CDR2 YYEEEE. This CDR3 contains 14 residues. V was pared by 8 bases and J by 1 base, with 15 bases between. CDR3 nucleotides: TGTGCCAGTGAGACAGGAACTCTCCAAGAGACCCAGTACTTC. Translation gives CASETGTLQETQYF.

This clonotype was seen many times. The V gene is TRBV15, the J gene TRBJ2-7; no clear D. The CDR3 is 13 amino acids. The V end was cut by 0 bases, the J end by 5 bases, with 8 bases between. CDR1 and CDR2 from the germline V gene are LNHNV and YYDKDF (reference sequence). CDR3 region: CATSRDLLHEQYF. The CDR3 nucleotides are TGTGCCACCAGCAGAGATCTCCTGCACGAGCAGTACTTC.

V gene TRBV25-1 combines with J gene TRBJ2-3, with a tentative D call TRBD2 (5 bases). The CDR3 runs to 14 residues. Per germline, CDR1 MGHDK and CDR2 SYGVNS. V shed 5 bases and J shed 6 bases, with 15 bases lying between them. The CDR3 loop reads CASSRLKTGDTQYF. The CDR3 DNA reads TGTGCCAGCAGTCGGCTCAAGACGGGGGATACGCAGTATTTT.